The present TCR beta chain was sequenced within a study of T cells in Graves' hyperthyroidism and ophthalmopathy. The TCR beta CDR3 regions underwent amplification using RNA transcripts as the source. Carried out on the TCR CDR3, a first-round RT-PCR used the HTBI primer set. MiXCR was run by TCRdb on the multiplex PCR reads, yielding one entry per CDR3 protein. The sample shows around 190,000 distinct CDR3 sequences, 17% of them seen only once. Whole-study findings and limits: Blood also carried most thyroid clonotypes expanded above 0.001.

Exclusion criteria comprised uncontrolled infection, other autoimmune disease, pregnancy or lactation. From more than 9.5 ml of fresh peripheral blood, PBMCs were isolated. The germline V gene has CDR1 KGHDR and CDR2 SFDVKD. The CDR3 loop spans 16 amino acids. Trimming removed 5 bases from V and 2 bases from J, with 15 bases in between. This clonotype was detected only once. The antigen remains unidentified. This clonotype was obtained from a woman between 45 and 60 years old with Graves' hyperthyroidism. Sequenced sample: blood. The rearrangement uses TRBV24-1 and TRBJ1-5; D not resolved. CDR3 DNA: TGTGCCACCAGTGGCGCTTTAACCCCGGGCAATCAGCCCCAGCATTTT. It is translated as CATSGALTPGNQPQHF.